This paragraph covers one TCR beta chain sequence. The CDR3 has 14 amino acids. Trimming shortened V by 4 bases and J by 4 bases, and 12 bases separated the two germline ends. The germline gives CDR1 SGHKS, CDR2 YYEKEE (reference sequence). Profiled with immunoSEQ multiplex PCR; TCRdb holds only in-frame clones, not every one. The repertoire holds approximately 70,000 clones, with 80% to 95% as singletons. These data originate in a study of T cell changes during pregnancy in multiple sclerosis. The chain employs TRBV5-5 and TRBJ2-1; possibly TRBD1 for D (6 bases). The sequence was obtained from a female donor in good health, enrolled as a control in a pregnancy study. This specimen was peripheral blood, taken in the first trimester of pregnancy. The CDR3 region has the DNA TGTGCCAGCAGCCTAGGACAGAATTACAATGAGCAGTTCTTC. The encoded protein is CASSLGQNYNEQFF.